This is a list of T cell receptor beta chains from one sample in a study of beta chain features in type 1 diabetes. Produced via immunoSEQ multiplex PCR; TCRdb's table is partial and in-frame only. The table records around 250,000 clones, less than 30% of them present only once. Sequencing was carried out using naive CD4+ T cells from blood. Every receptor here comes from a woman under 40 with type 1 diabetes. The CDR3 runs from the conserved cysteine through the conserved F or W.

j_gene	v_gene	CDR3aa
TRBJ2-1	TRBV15	CATSRDHPSVVNEQFF
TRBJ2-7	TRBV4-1	CASSQGRLAESYEQYF
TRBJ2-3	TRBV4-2	CASSRWTSGEDSDTQYF
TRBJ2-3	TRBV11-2	CASSPEVDTQYF
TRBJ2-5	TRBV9	CASSGPGLARGETQYF
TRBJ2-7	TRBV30	CAWTSRGFGSYEQYF
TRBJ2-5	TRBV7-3	CASSLTHGLGGETQYF
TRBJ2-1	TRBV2	CASSSEGDDEQFF
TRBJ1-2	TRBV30	CAWTGGVNYGYTF
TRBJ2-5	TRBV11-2	CASSLVEGGETQYF
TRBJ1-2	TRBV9	CASSVAQGFGYTF
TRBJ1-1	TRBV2	CASRSQGIEAFF
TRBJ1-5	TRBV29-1	CSVDPGGNQPQHF
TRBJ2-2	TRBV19	CASSGTSIGELFF
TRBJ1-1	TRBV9	CASSVLSGQNTEAFF
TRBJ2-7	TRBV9	CASSTPEVAKEQYF
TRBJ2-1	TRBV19	CASIGGDSGVYNEQFF
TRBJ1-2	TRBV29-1	CSVVRGADYGYTF
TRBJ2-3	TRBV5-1	CASSSNPTTDTQYF
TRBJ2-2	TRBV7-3	CASSLTSGYTGELFF
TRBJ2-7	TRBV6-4	CASTGQICEQYF
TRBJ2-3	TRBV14	CASSQGTSSFTDTQYF
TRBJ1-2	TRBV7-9	CASSLRTAYGYTF
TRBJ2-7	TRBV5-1	CASSLARLSYEQYF
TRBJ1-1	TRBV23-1	CASTPSRTEAFF
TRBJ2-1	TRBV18	CASSPPTTGGEQFF
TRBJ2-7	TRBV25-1	CASSGQLYEQYF
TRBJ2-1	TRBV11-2	CASSLSTGAYNEQFF
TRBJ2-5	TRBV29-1	CSVETIAGGLETQYF
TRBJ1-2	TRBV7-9	CASSPGTGAFRPTF
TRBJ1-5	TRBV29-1	CSVVPGADSNQPQHF
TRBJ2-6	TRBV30	CAGGIDLSGANVLTF
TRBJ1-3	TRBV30	CAWSRRQSSGNTIYF
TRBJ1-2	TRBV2	CASRRESYGYTF
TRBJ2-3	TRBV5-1	CASSLLGGSSTDTQYF
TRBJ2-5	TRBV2	CASSELAETQYF
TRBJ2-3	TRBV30	CAWAVTDTQYF
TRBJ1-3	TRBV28	CASSTPGQGWGNTIYF
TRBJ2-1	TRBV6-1	CASSSSRGKHEQFF
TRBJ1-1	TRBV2	CASAWTVRAFF
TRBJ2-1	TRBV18	CASIGQAYNEQFF
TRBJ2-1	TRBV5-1	CASSLGGLYNEQFF
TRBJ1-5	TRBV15	CATSRDPRRQYRQPQHF
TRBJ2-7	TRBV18	CASSPLSAGGLEQYF
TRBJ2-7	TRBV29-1	CSVGQGSNEQYF
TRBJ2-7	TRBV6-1	CASGRGAREQYF
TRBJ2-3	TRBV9	CASSAPGRSTDTQYF
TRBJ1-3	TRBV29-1	CSVETGVGGNTIYF
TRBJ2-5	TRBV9	CASSVESGRARETQYF
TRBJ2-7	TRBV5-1	CASSDDRGYSYEQYF
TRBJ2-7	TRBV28	CASRNTGITYEQYF
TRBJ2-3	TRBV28	CASNTVTDTQYF
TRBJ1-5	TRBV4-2	CASSQDRADRGQPQHF
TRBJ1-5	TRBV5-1	CASSESGQFNQPQHF
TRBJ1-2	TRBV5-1	CASNRDSDGYTF
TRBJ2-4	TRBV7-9	CASSLASLAGVTAKNIQYF
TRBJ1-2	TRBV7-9	CASSPVGGAGYGYTF
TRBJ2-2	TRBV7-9	CASSRRTGNTGELFF